Listed below are T cell receptor beta chains from one sample, sequenced in a study of blood T cell repertoires in COVID-19. Some clones are missing from TCRdb's copy, which holds only in-frame ones; the method was immunoSEQ multiplex PCR. The sample yields 95,000 to 150,000 clones, about 86% seen once. The material sequenced was peripheral blood. The receptors come from a woman aged 45-60 years with active or convalescent COVID-19. Each CDR3 is given with its conserved first and last residue. The order of the fields is V gene, clone size, J gene, D gene, CDR3 protein, CDR3 DNA. The D gene is left open where the match is weak. Clone size is stated in some rows and not others, as once, few, many or a class when expanded.

V: TRBV19; size: -; J: TRBJ1-6; D: -; CDR3: CASSPPGAKGSPLHF; DNA: TGTGCCAGTAGTCCCCCAGGGGCTAAGGGATCACCCCTCCACTTT
V: TRBV7-9; size: -; J: TRBJ1-5; D: -; CDR3: CASSLGRQPQHF; DNA: TGTGCCAGCAGCTTGGGGAGGCAGCCCCAGCATTTT
V: TRBV19; size: -; J: TRBJ1-2; D: TRBD1; CDR3: CASGQGEFVVGYTF; DNA: TGTGCCAGCGGACAGGGGGAATTTGTTGTTGGCTACACCTTC
V: TRBV4-3; size: -; J: TRBJ1-2; D: -; CDR3: CASSPSSRGASYGYTF; DNA: TGCGCCAGCAGCCCGAGCTCCCGGGGGGCAAGCTATGGCTACACCTTC
V: TRBV6-2/TRBV6-3; size: -; J: TRBJ2-7; D: TRBD1; CDR3: CASSYSLQGNYEQYF; DNA: TGTGCCAGCAGTTACTCCCTACAGGGGAACTACGAGCAGTACTTC
V: TRBV7-8; size: -; J: TRBJ1-5; D: -; CDR3: CASRLTGAVNQPQHF; DNA: TGTGCCAGCAGATTGACAGGTGCGGTCAATCAGCCCCAGCATTTT
V: TRBV19; size: once; J: TRBJ2-2; D: TRBD1; CDR3: CASAAGQGAGELFF; DNA: TGTGCCAGTGCGGCCGGACAGGGGGCCGGGGAGCTGTTTTTT
V: TRBV21-1; size: once; J: TRBJ2-5; D: -; CDR3: CASSKGSVELQETQYF; DNA: TGTGCCAGCAGCAAAGGGTCAGTGGAGCTACAAGAGACCCAGTACTTC
V: TRBV19; size: -; J: TRBJ2-3; D: -; CDR3: CASSRVIASTDTQYF; DNA: TGTGCCAGTAGTCGGGTTATCGCCTCCACAGATACGCAGTATTTT
V: TRBV2; size: -; J: TRBJ2-7; D: TRBD2; CDR3: CASSEVGGLAFSYAYEQYF; DNA: TGTGCCAGCAGTGAAGTCGGGGGACTAGCATTTTCTTACGCCTACGAGCAGTACTTC
V: TRBV20-1; size: -; J: TRBJ2-3; D: -; CDR3: CSASPLAGDTQYF; DNA: TGCAGTGCTAGTCCTCTAGCCGGCGATACGCAGTATTTT
V: TRBV24-1; size: -; J: TRBJ1-1; D: -; CDR3: CATSVSDSRLNTEAFF; DNA: TGTGCCACCAGTGTTTCGGACAGCAGACTGAACACTGAAGCTTTCTTT
V: TRBV5-6; size: -; J: TRBJ2-7; D: -; CDR3: CASSLANPREQYF; DNA: TGTGCCAGCAGCTTGGCCAACCCGAGGGAGCAGTACTTC
V: TRBV9; size: -; J: TRBJ2-5; D: -; CDR3: CASSVGPFPPQETQYF; DNA: TGTGCCAGCAGCGTAGGTCCCTTCCCCCCCCAAGAGACCCAGTACTTC
V: TRBV28; size: -; J: TRBJ1-4; D: -; CDR3: CASSLKWEKLFF; DNA: TGTGCCAGCAGCCTAAAGTGGGAAAAACTGTTTTTT
V: TRBV28; size: once; J: TRBJ2-3; D: TRBD2; CDR3: CASSHPSGRALSTDTQYF; DNA: TGTGCCAGCTCCCACCCTAGCGGGAGGGCCCTTAGTACAGATACGCAGTATTTT
V: TRBV6-2/TRBV6-3; size: -; J: TRBJ2-3; D: -; CDR3: CASGHSLYTDTQYF; DNA: TGTGCCAGCGGCCACAGCCTATACACAGATACGCAGTATTTT
V: TRBV19; size: -; J: TRBJ1-1; D: TRBD1; CDR3: CASSIEGTVEAFF; DNA: TGTGCCAGTAGTATAGAGGGGACAGTTGAAGCTTTCTTT
V: TRBV28; size: -; J: TRBJ1-5; D: -; CDR3: CASSRQGSQPQHF; DNA: TGTGCCAGCAGCCGACAAGGGAGTCAGCCCCAGCATTTT
V: TRBV24-1; size: -; J: TRBJ2-5; D: -; CDR3: CATSDLDSQETQYF; DNA: TGTGCCACCAGTGACCTAGACAGCCAAGAGACCCAGTACTTC
V: TRBV6-6; size: -; J: TRBJ2-3; D: TRBD2; CDR3: CASRPFAGGGGTDTQYF; DNA: TGTGCCAGCCGTCCTTTCGCGGGAGGGGGGGGCACAGATACGCAGTATTTT
V: TRBV28; size: -; J: TRBJ2-3; D: -; CDR3: CASSLYYTETADTQYF; DNA: TGTGCCAGCAGTCTGTACTATACGGAGACAGCAGATACGCAGTATTTT
V: TRBV19; size: few; J: TRBJ1-4; D: -; CDR3: CASSPPGFLNEKLFF; DNA: TGTGCCAGTAGTCCGCCGGGATTTCTTAATGAAAAACTGTTTTTT
V: TRBV7-2; size: -; J: TRBJ2-7; D: -; CDR3: CASSLVAQGSYEQYF; DNA: TGTGCCAGCAGCTTAGTAGCGCAGGGGTCATACGAGCAGTACTTC
V: TRBV30; size: -; J: TRBJ2-1; D: TRBD1; CDR3: CAWTTGQVSYNEQFF; DNA: TGTGCCTGGACCACGGGACAGGTCTCCTACAATGAGCAGTTCTTC
V: TRBV5-8; size: -; J: TRBJ1-1; D: TRBD1; CDR3: CASSFTGGSWTEAFF; DNA: TGTGCCAGCAGCTTTACAGGGGGTTCGTGGACTGAAGCTTTCTTT
V: TRBV18; size: once; J: TRBJ1-6; D: TRBD1; CDR3: CASSPGQVQNSPLHF; DNA: TGTGCCAGCTCACCTGGACAGGTTCAAAATTCACCCCTCCACTTT
V: TRBV6-4; size: -; J: TRBJ1-2; D: -; CDR3: CASSDTHNFKKASGNYGYTF; DNA: TGTGCCAGCAGTGATACACACAATTTTAAGAAAGCTTCAGGTAACTATGGCTACACCTTC
V: TRBV4-1; size: -; J: TRBJ1-3; D: -; CDR3: CASSQTYDGSSGNTIYF; DNA: TGCGCCAGCAGCCAAACATACGACGGGAGCTCTGGAAACACCATATATTTT
V: TRBV4-3; size: -; J: TRBJ2-1; D: TRBD2; CDR3: CASSQANPGLAGNNEQFF; DNA: TGCGCCAGCAGCCAAGCGAACCCGGGACTAGCGGGAAACAATGAGCAGTTCTTC
V: TRBV5-4; size: -; J: TRBJ1-2; D: TRBD1; CDR3: CASTRGGGVGYTF; DNA: TGTGCCAGCACCCGAGGGGGCGGGGTAGGCTACACCTTC
V: TRBV9; size: -; J: TRBJ1-6; D: -; CDR3: CASSVEPAGDSPLHF; DNA: TGTGCCAGCAGCGTAGAGCCGGCGGGGGATTCACCCCTCCACTTT
V: TRBV2; size: -; J: TRBJ1-5; D: -; CDR3: CASGKGYQPQHF; DNA: TGTGCCAGTGGGAAGGGGTACCAGCCCCAGCATTTT
V: TRBV9; size: -; J: TRBJ2-1; D: TRBD1; CDR3: CASSDPGTGAVLSSYNEQFF; DNA: TGTGCCAGCAGCGATCCGGGGACAGGGGCCGTCCTGAGCTCCTACAATGAGCAGTTCTTC
V: TRBV14; size: -; J: TRBJ1-2; D: -; CDR3: CASSQDAGNYGYTF; DNA: TGTGCCAGCAGCCAAGACGCCGGGAACTATGGCTACACCTTC
V: TRBV7-9; size: -; J: TRBJ2-7; D: TRBD2; CDR3: CASSLGHAGVSEQYF; DNA: TGTGCCAGCAGCTTAGGCCACGCGGGAGTAAGCGAGCAGTACTTC
V: TRBV5-1; size: -; J: TRBJ1-4; D: -; CDR3: CASRRSKNEKLFF; DNA: TGCGCCAGCAGACGGTCAAAAAATGAAAAACTGTTTTTT
V: TRBV15; size: once; J: TRBJ1-6; D: TRBD1; CDR3: CATSRDYGTGGYSPLHF; DNA: TGTGCCACCAGCAGAGATTACGGGACAGGGGGATATTCACCCCTCCACTTT
V: TRBV12-5; size: -; J: TRBJ2-7; D: -; CDR3: CASGHGFNYEQYF; DNA: TGTGCTAGTGGGCACGGGTTCAACTACGAGCAGTACTTC
V: TRBV4-3; size: -; J: TRBJ2-3; D: -; CDR3: CASSREIGTTGDTQYF; DNA: TGCGCCAGCAGCCGGGAGATAGGTACTACTGGAGATACGCAGTATTTT
V: TRBV19; size: few; J: TRBJ1-1; D: -; CDR3: CASKNRVIFEEAFF; DNA: TGTGCCAGTAAGAACAGGGTTATTTTTGAAGAAGCTTTCTTT
V: TRBV9; size: -; J: TRBJ1-2; D: -; CDR3: CASSASLVTGINGYTF; DNA: TGTGCCAGCAGCGCCTCTCTTGTAACAGGGATCAATGGCTACACCTTC
V: TRBV15; size: -; J: TRBJ1-1; D: -; CDR3: CATSRGLQLAFF; DNA: TGTGCCACCAGCAGAGGGCTTCAATTAGCTTTCTTT
V: TRBV24-1; size: -; J: TRBJ1-2; D: TRBD1; CDR3: CATDPPGGFYYTF; DNA: TGTGCCACCGACCCCCCAGGGGGCTTTTACTACACCTTC
V: TRBV4-1; size: -; J: TRBJ2-7; D: TRBD1; CDR3: CASSATEGAGTYEQYF; DNA: TGCGCCAGCAGCGCTACAGAGGGGGCAGGGACCTACGAGCAGTACTTC
V: TRBV4-3; size: once; J: TRBJ1-2; D: -; CDR3: CASSPAGEGYGYTF; DNA: TGCGCCAGCAGCCCGGCGGGGGAGGGCTATGGCTACACCTTC
V: TRBV7-9; size: -; J: TRBJ2-7; D: -; CDR3: CASRRDSYEQYF; DNA: TGTGCCAGCAGGCGGGACAGCTACGAGCAGTACTTC
V: TRBV24-1; size: -; J: TRBJ2-3; D: TRBD2; CDR3: CATSPRFGLAGGQADTQYF; DNA: TGTGCCACCAGTCCACGATTCGGACTAGCGGGAGGGCAAGCAGATACGCAGTATTTT
V: TRBV30; size: -; J: TRBJ1-5; D: -; CDR3: CAWSVPGFSNQPQHF; DNA: TGTGCCTGGAGTGTTCCAGGGTTTAGCAATCAGCCCCAGCATTTT
V: TRBV19; size: -; J: TRBJ1-2; D: TRBD1; CDR3: CASSIEEGASYGYTF; DNA: TGTGCCAGTAGTATAGAAGAGGGGGCGAGCTATGGCTACACCTTC
V: TRBV6-6; size: -; J: TRBJ2-1; D: TRBD1; CDR3: CASSQTGGIYNEQFF; DNA: TGTGCCAGCAGCCAGACAGGGGGCATCTACAATGAGCAGTTCTTC
V: TRBV6-5; size: -; J: TRBJ2-1; D: TRBD1; CDR3: CASSITGGAYNEQFF; DNA: TGTGCCAGCAGCATAACAGGGGGCGCCTACAATGAGCAGTTCTTC
V: TRBV15; size: -; J: TRBJ1-1; D: -; CDR3: CATSRDSRVGTEAFF; DNA: TGTGCCACCAGCAGAGACTCCAGGGTAGGCACTGAAGCTTTCTTT
V: TRBV29-1; size: few; J: TRBJ2-5; D: TRBD2; CDR3: CSVGGTTFQETQYF; DNA: TGCAGCGTTGGTGGGACTACTTTCCAAGAGACCCAGTACTTC
V: TRBV9; size: -; J: TRBJ2-7; D: -; CDR3: CASSAEARSYEQYF; DNA: TGTGCCAGCAGCGCGGAGGCTAGGAGCTACGAGCAGTACTTC
V: TRBV5-6; size: -; J: TRBJ2-5; D: -; CDR3: CASSSTVTQYF; DNA: TGTGCCAGCAGCTCTACAGTGACCCAGTACTTC
V: TRBV4-1; size: -; J: TRBJ2-7; D: TRBD1; CDR3: CASSQDPGTGAYEQYF; DNA: TGCGCCAGCAGCCAAGATCCCGGGACAGGAGCCTACGAGCAGTACTTC
V: TRBV29-1; size: -; J: TRBJ1-2; D: -; CDR3: CSVERLVGAGKLDYGYTF; DNA: TGCAGCGTTGAACGCCTCGTTGGGGCAGGGAAACTTGACTATGGCTACACCTTC
V: TRBV5-5; size: -; J: TRBJ2-1; D: -; CDR3: CASSLEGANFNEQFF; DNA: TGTGCCAGCAGCTTGGAAGGGGCCAACTTCAATGAGCAGTTCTTC
V: TRBV11-2; size: once; J: TRBJ2-4; D: -; CDR3: CASSSGIRDRGAKNIQYF; DNA: TGTGCCAGCAGCTCCGGGATAAGGGATAGGGGGGCCAAAAACATTCAGTACTTC